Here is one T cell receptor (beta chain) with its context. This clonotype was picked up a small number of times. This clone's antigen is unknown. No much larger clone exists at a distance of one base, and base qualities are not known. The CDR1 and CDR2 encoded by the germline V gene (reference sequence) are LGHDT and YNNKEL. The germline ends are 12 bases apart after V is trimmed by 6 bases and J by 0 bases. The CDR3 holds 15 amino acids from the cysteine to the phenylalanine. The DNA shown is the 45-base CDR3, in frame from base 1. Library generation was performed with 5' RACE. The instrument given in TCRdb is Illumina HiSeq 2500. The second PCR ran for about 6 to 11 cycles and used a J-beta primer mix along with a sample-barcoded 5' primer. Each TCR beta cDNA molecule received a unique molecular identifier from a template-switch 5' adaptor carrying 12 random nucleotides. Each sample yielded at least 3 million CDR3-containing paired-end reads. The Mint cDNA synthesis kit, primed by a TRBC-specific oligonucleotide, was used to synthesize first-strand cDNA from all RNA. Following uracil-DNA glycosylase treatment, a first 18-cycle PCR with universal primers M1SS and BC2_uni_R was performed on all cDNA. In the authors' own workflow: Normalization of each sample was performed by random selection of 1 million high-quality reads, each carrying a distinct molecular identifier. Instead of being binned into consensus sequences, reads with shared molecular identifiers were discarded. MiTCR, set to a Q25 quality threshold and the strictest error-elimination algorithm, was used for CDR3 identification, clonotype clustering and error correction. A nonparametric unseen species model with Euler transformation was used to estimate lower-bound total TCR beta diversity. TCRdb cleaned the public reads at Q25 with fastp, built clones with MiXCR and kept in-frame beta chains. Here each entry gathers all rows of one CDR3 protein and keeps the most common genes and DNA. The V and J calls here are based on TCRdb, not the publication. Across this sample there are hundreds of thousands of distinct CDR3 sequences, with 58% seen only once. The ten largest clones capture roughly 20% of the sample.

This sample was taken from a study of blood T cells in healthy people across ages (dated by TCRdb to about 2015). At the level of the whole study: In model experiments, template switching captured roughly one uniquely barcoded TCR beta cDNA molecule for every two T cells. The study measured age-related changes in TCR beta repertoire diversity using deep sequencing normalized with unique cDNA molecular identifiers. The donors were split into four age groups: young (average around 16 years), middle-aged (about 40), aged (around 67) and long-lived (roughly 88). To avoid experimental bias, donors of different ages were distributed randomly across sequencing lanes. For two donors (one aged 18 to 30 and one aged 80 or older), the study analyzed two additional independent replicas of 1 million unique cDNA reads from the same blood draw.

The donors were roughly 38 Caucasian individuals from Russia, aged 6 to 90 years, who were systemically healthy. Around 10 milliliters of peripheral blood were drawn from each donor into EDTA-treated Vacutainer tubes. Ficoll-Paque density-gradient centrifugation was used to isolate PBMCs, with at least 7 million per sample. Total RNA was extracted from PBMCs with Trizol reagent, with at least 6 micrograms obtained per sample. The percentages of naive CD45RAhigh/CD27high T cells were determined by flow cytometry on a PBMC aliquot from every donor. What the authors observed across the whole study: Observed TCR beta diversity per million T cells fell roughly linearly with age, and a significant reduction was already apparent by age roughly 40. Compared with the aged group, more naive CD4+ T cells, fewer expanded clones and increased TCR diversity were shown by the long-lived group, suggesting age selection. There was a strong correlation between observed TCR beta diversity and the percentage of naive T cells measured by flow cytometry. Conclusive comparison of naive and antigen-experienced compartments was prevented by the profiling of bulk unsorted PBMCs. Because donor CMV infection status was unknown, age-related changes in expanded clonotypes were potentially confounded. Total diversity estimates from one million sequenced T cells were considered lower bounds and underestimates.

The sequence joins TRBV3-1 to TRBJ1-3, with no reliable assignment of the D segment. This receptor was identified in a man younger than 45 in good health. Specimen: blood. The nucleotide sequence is TGTGCCAGCAGTCGTGGCGGAGACTCTGGAAACACCATATATTTT. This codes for CASSRGGDSGNTIYF.